Included here is one T cell receptor (beta chain) sequence, with context. What it binds is unknown. This specimen belongs to a study of CD8 T cells in ankylosing spondylitis. The study, taken as a whole, reports: Typical of ankylosing spondylitis blood, it appeared, was a TCR beta motif of eight highly homologous variants.

TCRdb analysed the 5' RACE reads with MiXCR anew, one entry per CDR3 protein. Found here are around 220,000 distinct CDR3 sequences, about a sixth of them singletons; the top ten hold about two fifths. The sequence was collected from a male donor with ankylosing spondylitis. Sequencing was carried out using blood, either unsorted or a sorted T cell fraction (not recorded which).

The CDR3 DNA reads TGTGCCAGCAGCACTCGACAAGACATCCCCTACAATGAGCAGTTCTTC. The encoded protein is CASSTRQDIPYNEQFF. The chain has TRBV11-3 and TRBJ2-1; D unclear. V dropped 5 bases and J dropped 2 bases, with 16 bases sitting between them. The CDR3 length is 16 residues. The germline gives CDR1 SGHNT, CDR2 YENEEA.